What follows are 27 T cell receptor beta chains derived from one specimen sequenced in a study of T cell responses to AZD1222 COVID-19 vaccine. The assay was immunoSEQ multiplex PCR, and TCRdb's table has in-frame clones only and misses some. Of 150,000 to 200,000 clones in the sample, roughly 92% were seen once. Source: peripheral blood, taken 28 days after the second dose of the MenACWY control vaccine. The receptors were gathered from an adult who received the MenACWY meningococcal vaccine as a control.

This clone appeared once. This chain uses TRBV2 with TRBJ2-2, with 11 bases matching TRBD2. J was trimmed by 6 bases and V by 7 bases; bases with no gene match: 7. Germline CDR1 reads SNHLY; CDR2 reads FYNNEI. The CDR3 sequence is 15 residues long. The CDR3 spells CASNQLAGVAGELFF. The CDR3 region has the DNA TGTGCCAGCAACCAACTAGCGGGAGTTGCCGGGGAGCTGTTTTTT. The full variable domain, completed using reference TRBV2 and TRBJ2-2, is EPEVTQTPSHQVTQMGQEVILRCVPISNHLYFYWYRQILGQKVEFLVSFYNNEISEKSEIFDDQFSVERPDGSNFTLKIRSTKLEDSAMYFCASNQLAGVAGELFFGEGSRLTVL.

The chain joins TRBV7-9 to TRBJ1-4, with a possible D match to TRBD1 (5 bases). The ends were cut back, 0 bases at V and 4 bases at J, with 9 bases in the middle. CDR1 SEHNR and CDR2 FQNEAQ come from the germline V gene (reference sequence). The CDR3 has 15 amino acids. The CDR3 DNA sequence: TGTGCCAGCAGCTTAGCGACAGCGCATAATGAAAAACTGTTTTTT. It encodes CASSLATAHNEKLFF. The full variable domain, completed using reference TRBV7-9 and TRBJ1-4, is DTGVSQNPRHKITKRGQNVTFRCDPISEHNRLYWYRQTLGQGPEFLTYFQNEAQLEKSRLLSDRFSAERPKGSFSTLEIQRTEQGDSAMYLCASSLATAHNEKLFFGSGTQLSVL.

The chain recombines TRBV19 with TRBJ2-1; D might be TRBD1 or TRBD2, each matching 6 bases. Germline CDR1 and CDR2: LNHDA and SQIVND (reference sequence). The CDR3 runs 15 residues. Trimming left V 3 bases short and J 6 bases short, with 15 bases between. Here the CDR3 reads CASSIPPRGVNEQFF. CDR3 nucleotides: TGTGCCAGTAGTATCCCGCCTAGGGGGGTCAATGAGCAGTTCTTC.

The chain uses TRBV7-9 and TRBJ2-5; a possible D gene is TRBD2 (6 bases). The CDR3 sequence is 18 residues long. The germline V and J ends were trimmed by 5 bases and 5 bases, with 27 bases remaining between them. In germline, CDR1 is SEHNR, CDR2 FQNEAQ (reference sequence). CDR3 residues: CASSLTPGTSRGGETQYF. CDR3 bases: TGTGCCAGCAGCCTGACCCCCGGGACCTCCCGAGGAGGGGAGACCCAGTACTTC. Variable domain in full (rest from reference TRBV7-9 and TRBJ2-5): DTGVSQNPRHKITKRGQNVTFRCDPISEHNRLYWYRQTLGQGPEFLTYFQNEAQLEKSRLLSDRFSAERPKGSFSTLEIQRTEQGDSAMYLCASSLTPGTSRGGETQYFGPGTRLLVL.

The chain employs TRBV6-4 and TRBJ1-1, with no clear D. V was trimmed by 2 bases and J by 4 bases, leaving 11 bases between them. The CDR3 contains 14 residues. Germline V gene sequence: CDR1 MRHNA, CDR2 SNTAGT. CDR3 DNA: TGTGCCAGCAGTGACACTGGGGATGGCACTGAAGCTTTCTTT. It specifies CASSDTGDGTEAFF.

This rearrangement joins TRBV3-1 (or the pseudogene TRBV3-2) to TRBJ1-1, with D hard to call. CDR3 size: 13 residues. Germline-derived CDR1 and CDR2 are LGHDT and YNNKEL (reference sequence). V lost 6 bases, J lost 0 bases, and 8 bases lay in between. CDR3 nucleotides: TGTGCCAGCAGGGTGGGGTTGAACACTGAAGCTTTCTTT. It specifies CASRVGLNTEAFF.

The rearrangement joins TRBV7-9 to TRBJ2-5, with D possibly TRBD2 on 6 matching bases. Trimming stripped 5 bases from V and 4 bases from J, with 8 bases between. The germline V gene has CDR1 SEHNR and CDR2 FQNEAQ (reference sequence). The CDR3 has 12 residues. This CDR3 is CASSGGGETQYF. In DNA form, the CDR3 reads TGTGCCAGCAGCGGGGGAGGAGAGACCCAGTACTTC.

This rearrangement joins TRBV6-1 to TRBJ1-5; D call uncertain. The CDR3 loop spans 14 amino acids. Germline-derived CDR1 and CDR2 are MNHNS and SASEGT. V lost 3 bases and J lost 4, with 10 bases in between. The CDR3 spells CASSEAGWNQPQHF. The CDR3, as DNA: TGTGCCAGCAGTGAGGCAGGCTGGAATCAGCCCCAGCATTTT.

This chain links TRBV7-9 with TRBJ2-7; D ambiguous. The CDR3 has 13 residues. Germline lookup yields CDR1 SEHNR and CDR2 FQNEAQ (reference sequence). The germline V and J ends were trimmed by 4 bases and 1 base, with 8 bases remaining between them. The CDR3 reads CASSSVGSYEQYF. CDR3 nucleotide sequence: TGTGCCAGCAGCTCGGTTGGGTCCTACGAGCAGTACTTC. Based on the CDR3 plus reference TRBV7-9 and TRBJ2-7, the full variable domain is DTGVSQNPRHKITKRGQNVTFRCDPISEHNRLYWYRQTLGQGPEFLTYFQNEAQLEKSRLLSDRFSAERPKGSFSTLEIQRTEQGDSAMYLCASSSVGSYEQYFGPGTRLTVT.

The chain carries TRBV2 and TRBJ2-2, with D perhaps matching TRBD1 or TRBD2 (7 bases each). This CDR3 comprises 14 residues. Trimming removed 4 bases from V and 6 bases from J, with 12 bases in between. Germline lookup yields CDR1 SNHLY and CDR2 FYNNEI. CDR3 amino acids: CASSVPGGAGELFF. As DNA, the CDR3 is TGTGCCAGCAGTGTCCCAGGGGGGGCCGGGGAGCTGTTTTTT.

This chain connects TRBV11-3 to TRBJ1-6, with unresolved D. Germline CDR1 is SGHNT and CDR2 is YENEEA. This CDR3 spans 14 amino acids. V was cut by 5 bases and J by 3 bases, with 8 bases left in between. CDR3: CASSEDGYNSPLHF. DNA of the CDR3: TGTGCCAGCAGCGAAGACGGCTATAATTCACCCCTCCACTTT.

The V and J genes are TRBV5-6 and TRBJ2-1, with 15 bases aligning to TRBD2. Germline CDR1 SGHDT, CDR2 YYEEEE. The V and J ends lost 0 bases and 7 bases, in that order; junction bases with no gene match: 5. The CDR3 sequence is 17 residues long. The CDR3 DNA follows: TGTGCCAGCAGCTTGGAGGGACTAGCGGGAGGATATAATGAGCAGTTCTTC. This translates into CASSLEGLAGGYNEQFF.

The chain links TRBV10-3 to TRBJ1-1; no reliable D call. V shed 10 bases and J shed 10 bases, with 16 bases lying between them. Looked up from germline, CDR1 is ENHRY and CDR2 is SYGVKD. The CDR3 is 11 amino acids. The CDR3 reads CATLEGRRAFF. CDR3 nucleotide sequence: TGTGCCACCCTCGAGGGAAGGAGAGCTTTCTTT.

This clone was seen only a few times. The CDR3 reads CASSLGDGVDQPQHF. Written as DNA, the CDR3 is TGTGCCAGCAGCTTAGGGGACGGGGTTGATCAGCCCCAGCATTTT. The chain uses TRBV7-6 and TRBJ1-5, with D possibly being TRBD1 (5 bases). This CDR3 has 15 residues. Trimming left V 1 base short and J 5 bases short, with 12 bases between. Germline V gene sequence: CDR1 SGHVS, CDR2 FNYEAQ.

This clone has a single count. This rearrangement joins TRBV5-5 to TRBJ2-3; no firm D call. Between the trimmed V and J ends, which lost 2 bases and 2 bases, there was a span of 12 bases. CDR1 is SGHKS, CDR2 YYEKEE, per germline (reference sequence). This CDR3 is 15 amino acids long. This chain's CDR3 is CASSFVSWTTDTQYF. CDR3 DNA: TGTGCCAGCAGCTTTGTTAGCTGGACCACAGATACGCAGTATTTT. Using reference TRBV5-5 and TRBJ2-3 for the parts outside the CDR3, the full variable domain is DAGVTQSPTHLIKTRGQQVTLRCSPISGHKSVSWYQQVLGQGPQFIFQYYEKEERGRGNFPDRFSARQFPNYSSELNVNALLLGDSALYLCASSFVSWTTDTQYFGPGTRLTVL.

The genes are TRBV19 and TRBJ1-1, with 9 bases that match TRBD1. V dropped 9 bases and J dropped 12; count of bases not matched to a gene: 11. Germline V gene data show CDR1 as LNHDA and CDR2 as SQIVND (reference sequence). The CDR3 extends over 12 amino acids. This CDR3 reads CASKVTGGMTFF. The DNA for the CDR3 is TGTGCCAGCAAGGTCACAGGGGGCATGACTTTCTTT. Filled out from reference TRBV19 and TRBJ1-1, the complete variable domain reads DGGITQSPKYLFRKEGQNVTLSCEQNLNHDAMYWYRQDPGQGLRLIYYSQIVNDFQKGDIAEGYSVSREKKESFPLTVTSAQKNPTAFYLCASKVTGGMTFFGQGTRLTVV.

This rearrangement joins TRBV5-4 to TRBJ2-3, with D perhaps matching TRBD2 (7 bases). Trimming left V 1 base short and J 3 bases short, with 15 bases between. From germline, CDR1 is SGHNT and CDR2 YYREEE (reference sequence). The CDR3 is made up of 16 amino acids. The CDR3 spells CASSLRGEGQTDTQYF. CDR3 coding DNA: TGTGCCAGCAGCTTGAGGGGGGAGGGCCAGACAGATACGCAGTATTTT.

Here the CDR3 DNA reads TGTGCCACCAGTGGAAGCAGAAGCAATCAGCCCCAGCATTTT. Its translation: CATSGSRSNQPQHF. The chain has TRBV24-1 and TRBJ1-5; D is unresolved. V lost 5 bases and J 1 base, leaving 8 bases between the germline ends. The length of the CDR3 is 14 residues. The germline V gene has CDR1 KGHDR and CDR2 SFDVKD.

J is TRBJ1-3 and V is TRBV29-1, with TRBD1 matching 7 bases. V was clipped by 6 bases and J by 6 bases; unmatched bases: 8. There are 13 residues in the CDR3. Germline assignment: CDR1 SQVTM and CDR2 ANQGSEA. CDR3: CSVETGDENTIYF. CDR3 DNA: TGCAGCGTGGAAACAGGGGATGAAAACACCATATATTTT.

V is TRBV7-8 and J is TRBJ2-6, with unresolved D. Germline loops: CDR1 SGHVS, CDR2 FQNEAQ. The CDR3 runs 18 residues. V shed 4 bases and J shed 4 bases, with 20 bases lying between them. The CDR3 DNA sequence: TGTGCCAGCAGCTCACTTGGACCGTCCAGGCGAGGGGCCAACGTCCTGACTTTC. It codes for CASSSLGPSRRGANVLTF.

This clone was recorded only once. CDR3 loop: CSVGQGFGNEQFF. DNA for the CDR3: TGCAGCGTTGGACAGGGATTTGGCAATGAGCAGTTCTTC. The chain recombines TRBV29-1 with TRBJ2-1; 7 nucleotides agree with TRBD1. CDR1 is SQVTM and CDR2 is ANQGSEA in the germline V gene. The CDR3 contains 13 residues. V was pared by 4 bases and J by 6 bases, with 6 bases of the junction left unmatched.

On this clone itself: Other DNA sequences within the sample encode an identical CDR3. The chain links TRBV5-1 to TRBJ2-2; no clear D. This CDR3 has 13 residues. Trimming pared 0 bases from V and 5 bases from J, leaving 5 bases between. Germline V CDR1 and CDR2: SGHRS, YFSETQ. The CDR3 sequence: CASSLEGTGELFF. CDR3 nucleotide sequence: TGCGCCAGCAGCTTGGAGGGAACCGGGGAGCTGTTTTTT.

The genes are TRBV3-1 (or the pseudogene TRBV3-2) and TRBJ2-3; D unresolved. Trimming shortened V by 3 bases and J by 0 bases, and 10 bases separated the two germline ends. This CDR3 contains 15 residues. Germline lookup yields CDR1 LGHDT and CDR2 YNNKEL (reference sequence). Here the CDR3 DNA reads TGTGCCAGCAGCCAGGATATTGCTAGCACAGATACGCAGTATTTT. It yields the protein CASSQDIASTDTQYF.

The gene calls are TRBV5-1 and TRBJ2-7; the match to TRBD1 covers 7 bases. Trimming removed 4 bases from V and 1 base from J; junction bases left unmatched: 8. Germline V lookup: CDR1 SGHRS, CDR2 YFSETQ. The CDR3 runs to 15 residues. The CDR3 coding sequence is TGCGCCAGCAGCCCCTATTCGGACAGGTCCTACGAGCAGTACTTC. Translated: CASSPYSDRSYEQYF.

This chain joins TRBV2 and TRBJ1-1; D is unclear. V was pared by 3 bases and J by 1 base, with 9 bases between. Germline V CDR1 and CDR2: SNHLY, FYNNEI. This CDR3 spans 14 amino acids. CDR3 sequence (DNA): TGTGCCAGCAGTGACCCCCCAGAGAACACTGAAGCTTTCTTT. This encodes CASSDPPENTEAFF.

This CDR3 reads CASSLALSRGGNEQFF. CDR3 bases: TGCGCCAGCAGCTTGGCGCTTAGTCGGGGAGGCAATGAGCAGTTCTTC. The rearrangement joins TRBV5-1 to TRBJ2-1; the D gene is possibly TRBD2 (6 bases). V dropped 0 bases and J dropped 6 bases, with 16 bases sitting between them. This CDR3 is 16 amino acids long. Germline values: CDR1 SGHRS, CDR2 YFSETQ. The full variable domain, its missing parts supplied by reference TRBV5-1 and TRBJ2-1, is KAGVTQTPRYLIKTRGQQVTLSCSPISGHRSVSWYQQTPGQGLQFLFEYFSETQRNKGNFPGRFSGRQFSNSRSEMNVSTLELGDSALYLCASSLALSRGGNEQFFGPGTRLTVL.

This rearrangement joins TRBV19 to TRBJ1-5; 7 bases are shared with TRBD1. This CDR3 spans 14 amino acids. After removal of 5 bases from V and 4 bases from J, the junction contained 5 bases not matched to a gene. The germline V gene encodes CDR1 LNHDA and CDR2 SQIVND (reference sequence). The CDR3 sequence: CASSQQGLNQPQHF. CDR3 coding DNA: TGTGCCAGTAGTCAACAGGGGTTAAATCAGCCCCAGCATTTT. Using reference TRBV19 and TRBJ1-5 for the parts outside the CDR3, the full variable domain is DGGITQSPKYLFRKEGQNVTLSCEQNLNHDAMYWYRQDPGQGLRLIYYSQIVNDFQKGDIAEGYSVSREKKESFPLTVTSAQKNPTAFYLCASSQQGLNQPQHFGDGTRLSIL.